This T cell receptor beta chain stems from a study of Graves' ophthalmopathy and Graves' hyperthyroidism. A remark on this clonotype: Its antigen is undetermined.

General study results and limits: The model's ophthalmopathy progression predictions had about 69% sensitivity and over 72% specificity.

Using RNA transcripts, the TCR beta CDR3 regions were amplified. Following a first-round RT-PCR that used HTBI primers, a second-round multiplex PCR was carried out. TCRdb used MiXCR to reprocess the multiplex PCR reads, holding one entry per CDR3 protein. Of 300,000 to 400,000 distinct CDR3 sequences in the sample, 17% were seen once. Exclusion criteria comprised other autoimmune diseases, uncontrolled infections, pregnancy or lactation in patients. This CDR3 contains 16 residues. Trimming removed 5 bases at V and 1 base at J, with 15 bases between. Germline V gene data show CDR1 as LNHDA and CDR2 as SQIVND (reference sequence).

Sequencing used peripheral blood. This TCR derives from an adult woman with stable Graves' hyperthyroidism. This sequence joins TRBV19 and TRBJ1-5; tentatively, D is TRBD1 (5 bases). The CDR3 DNA sequence: TGTGCCAGTAGTCTAACGACCGGGGCCAGCAATCAGCCCCAGCATTTT. Translation: CASSLTTGASNQPQHF.